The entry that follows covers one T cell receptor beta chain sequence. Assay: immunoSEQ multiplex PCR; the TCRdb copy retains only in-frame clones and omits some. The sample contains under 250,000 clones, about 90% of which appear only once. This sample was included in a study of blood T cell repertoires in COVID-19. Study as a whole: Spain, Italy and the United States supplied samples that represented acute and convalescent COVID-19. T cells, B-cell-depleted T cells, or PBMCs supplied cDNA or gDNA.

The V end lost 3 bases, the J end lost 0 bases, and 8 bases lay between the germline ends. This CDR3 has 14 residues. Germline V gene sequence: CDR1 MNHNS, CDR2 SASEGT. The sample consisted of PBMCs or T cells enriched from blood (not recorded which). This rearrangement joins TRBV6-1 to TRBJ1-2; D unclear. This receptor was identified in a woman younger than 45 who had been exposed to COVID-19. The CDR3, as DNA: TGTGCCAGCAGTGAGGGTACAGCTAACTATGGCTACACCTTC. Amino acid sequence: CASSEGTANYGYTF.